This is a list of T cell receptor beta chains from one sample in a study of siplizumab effects on memory and regulatory T cells. The repertoire was sequenced with immunoSEQ multiplex PCR; TCRdb's copy has only in-frame clones and lacks some. The sample shows over 85,000 clones, 92% of them seen only once. The sample was CD4+ T cells sorted from blood. These receptors were obtained from a human donor in good health. The CDR3 runs from the conserved cysteine through the conserved F or W. Each record gives: CDR3 DNA, CDR3 protein, V gene, D gene, J gene. The D gene is left open where the match is weak.

TGTGCCAGCAGCTTAGGCGGTAAAGCTTTCTTT | CASSLGGKAFF | TRBV7-3 | . | TRBJ1-1
TGTGCCAGCAGCGCGCGACTTGGGAGCCCCGGGGAGCTGTTTTTT | CASSARLGSPGELFF | TRBV9 | . | TRBJ2-2
TGCGCCAGCAGCCAAACGCGACAGAATGAAAAACTGTTTTTT | CASSQTRQNEKLFF | TRBV4-1 | . | TRBJ1-4
TGTGCCAGCAGTTACCGAACCTCCGGGACAGGGGATGAGCAGTTCTTC | CASSYRTSGTGDEQFF | TRBV6-5 | TRBD1 | TRBJ2-1
TGCGCCAGCAGCTTGGGAATAACAACAGATACGCAGTATTTT | CASSLGITTDTQYF | TRBV5-1 | . | TRBJ2-3
TGTGCCAGCAGCGGGAGTTGGCGGGAGGGCCACGGTGAGCAGTTCTTC | CASSGSWREGHGEQFF | TRBV9 | TRBD2 | TRBJ2-1
TGTGCCAGTAGTACAGGGCGCAATCAGCCCCAGCATTTT | CASSTGRNQPQHF | TRBV19 | . | TRBJ1-5
TGTGCCAGCACTAAAGGACAGGGTCTTTCCTACGAGCAGTACTTC | CASTKGQGLSYEQYF | TRBV28 | TRBD1 | TRBJ2-7
TGTGCCTGGAGTGACCTACTTACTACTAGCATCCAAAACATTCAGTACTTC | CAWSDLLTTSIQNIQYF | TRBV30 | . | TRBJ2-4
TGTGCCAGCTCACCACCTGGGACAGGAAATGAAAAACTGTTTTTT | CASSPPGTGNEKLFF | TRBV18 | TRBD1 | TRBJ1-4